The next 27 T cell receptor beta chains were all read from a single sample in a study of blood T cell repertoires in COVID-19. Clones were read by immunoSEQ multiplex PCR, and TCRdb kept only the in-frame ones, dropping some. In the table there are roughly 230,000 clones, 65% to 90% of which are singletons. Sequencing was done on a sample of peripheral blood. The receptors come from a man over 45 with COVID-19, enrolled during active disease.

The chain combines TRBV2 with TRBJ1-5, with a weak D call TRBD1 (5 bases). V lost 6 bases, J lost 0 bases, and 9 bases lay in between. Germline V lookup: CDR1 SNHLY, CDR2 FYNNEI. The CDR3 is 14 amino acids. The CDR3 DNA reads TGTGCCAGCAGAGGGACTTTTAGCAATCAGCCCCAGCATTTT. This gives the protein CASRGTFSNQPQHF.

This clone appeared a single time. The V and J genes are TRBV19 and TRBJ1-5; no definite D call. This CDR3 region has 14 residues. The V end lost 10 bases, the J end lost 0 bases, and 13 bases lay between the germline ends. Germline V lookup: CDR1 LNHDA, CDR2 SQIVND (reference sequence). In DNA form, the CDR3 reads TGTGCCACCTCTGGACTTTTTAGCAATCAGCCCCAGCATTTT. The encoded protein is CATSGLFSNQPQHF. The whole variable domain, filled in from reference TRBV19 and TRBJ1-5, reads DGGITQSPKYLFRKEGQNVTLSCEQNLNHDAMYWYRQDPGQGLRLIYYSQIVNDFQKGDIAEGYSVSREKKESFPLTVTSAQKNPTAFYLCATSGLFSNQPQHFGDGTRLSIL.

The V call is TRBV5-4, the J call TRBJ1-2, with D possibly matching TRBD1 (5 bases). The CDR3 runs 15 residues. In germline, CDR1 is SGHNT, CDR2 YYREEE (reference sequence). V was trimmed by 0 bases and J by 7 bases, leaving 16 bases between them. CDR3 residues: CASSLGGVGAGGYTF. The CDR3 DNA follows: TGTGCCAGCAGCTTGGGGGGGGTAGGAGCAGGTGGCTACACCTTC. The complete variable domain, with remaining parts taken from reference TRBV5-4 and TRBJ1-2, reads ETGVTQSPTHLIKTRGQQVTLRCSSQSGHNTVSWYQQALGQGPQFIFQYYREEENGRGNFPPRFSGLQFPNYSSELNVNALELDDSALYLCASSLGGVGAGGYTFGSGTRLTVV.

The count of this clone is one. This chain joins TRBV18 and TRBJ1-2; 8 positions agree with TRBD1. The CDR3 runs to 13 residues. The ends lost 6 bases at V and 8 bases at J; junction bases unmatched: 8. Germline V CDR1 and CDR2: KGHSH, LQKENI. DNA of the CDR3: TGTGCCAGCTCGCTGGACAGGGCGGAAGGCTACACCTTC. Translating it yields CASSLDRAEGYTF.

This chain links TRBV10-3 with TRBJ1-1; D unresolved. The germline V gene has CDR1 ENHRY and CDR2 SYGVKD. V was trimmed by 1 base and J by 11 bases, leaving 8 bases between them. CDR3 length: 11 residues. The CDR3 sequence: CAISELGEAFF. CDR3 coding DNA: TGTGCCATCAGTGAGTTGGGCGAGGCTTTCTTT.

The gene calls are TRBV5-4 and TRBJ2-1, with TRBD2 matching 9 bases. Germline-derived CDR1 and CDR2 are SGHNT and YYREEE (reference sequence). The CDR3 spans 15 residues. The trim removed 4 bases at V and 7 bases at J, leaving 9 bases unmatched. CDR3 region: CASSPTSGYSNEQFF. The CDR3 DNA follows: TGTGCCAGCAGCCCCACTAGCGGGTATAGTAATGAGCAGTTCTTC.

The CDR3 here is CARSLGPRDSHTGELFF. The CDR3 DNA reads as TGTGCCAGAAGCTTGGGTCCCCGGGACAGCCACACCGGGGAGCTGTTTTTT. V and J are TRBV5-3 and TRBJ2-2; TRBD1 aligns across 7 bases. TRBV5-3 is recorded as an ORF, its role being uncertain. V lost 0 bases to trimming and J lost 3 bases; unmatched junction nucleotides: 8. The CDR3 sequence is 17 residues long.

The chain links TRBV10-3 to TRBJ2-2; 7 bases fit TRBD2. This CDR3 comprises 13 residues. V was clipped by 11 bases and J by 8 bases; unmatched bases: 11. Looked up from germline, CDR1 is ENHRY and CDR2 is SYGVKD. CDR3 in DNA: TGTGCCGCGCTGAGCGGGGCTTTGGGGGAGCTGTTTTTT. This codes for CAALSGALGELFF.

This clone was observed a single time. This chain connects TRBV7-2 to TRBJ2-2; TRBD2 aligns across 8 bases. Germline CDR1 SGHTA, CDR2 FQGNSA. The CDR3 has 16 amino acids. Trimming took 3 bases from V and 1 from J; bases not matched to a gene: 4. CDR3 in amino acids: CASSFTGLGNTGELFF. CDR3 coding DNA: TGTGCCAGCAGCTTCACGGGACTAGGGAACACCGGGGAGCTGTTTTTT.

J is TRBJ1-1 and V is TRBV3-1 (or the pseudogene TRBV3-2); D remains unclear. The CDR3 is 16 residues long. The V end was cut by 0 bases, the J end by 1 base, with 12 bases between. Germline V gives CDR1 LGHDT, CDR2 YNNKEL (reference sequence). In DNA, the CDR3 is TGTGCCAGCAGCCAAGACCGGAGGGTAACGAACACTGAAGCTTTCTTT. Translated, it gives CASSQDRRVTNTEAFF.

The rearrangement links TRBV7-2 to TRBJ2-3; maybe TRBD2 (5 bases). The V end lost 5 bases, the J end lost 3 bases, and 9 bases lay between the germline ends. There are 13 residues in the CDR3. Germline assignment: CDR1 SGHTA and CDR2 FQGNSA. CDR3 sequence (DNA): TGTGCCAGCAGCCCGAGAGGGACAGATACGCAGTATTTT. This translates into CASSPRGTDTQYF.

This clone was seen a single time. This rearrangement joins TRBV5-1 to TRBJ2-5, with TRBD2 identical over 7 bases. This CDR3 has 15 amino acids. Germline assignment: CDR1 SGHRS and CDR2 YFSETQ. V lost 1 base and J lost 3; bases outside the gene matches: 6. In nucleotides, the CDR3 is TGCGCCAGCAGCTTGAATAGCGGGCCTAAAGAGACCCAGTACTTC. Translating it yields CASSLNSGPKETQYF.

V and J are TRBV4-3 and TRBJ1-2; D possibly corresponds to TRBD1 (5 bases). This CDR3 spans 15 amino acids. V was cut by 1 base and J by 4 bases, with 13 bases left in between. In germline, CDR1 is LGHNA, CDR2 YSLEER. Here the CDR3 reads CASSQGIRGSYGYTF. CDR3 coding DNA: TGCGCCAGCAGCCAAGGTATAAGGGGTAGCTATGGCTACACCTTC.

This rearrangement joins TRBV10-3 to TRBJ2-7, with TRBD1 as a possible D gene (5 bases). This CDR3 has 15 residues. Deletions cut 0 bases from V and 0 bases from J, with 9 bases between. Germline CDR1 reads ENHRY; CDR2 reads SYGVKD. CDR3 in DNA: TGTGCCATCAGTGAGTCCCAGGGATTCTCCTACGAGCAGTACTTC. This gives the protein CAISESQGFSYEQYF.

DNA for the CDR3: TGTGCCAGCAGCTTACTACAGGCAAACACCGGGGAGCTGTTTTTT. It specifies CASSLLQANTGELFF. This sequence joins TRBV7-6 and TRBJ2-2; D is possibly TRBD1 (5 bases). Germline CDR1 SGHVS, CDR2 FNYEAQ. The CDR3 is made up of 15 amino acids. Trimming took off 2 bases at V and 2 bases at J, with 9 bases between the two ends.

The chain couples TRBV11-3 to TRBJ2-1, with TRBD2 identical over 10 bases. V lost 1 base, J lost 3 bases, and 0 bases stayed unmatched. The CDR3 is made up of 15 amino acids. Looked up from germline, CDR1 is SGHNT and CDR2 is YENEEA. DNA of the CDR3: TGTGCCAGCAGCTTAGGACTAGCGGGCTACAATGAGCAGTTCTTC. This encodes CASSLGLAGYNEQFF.

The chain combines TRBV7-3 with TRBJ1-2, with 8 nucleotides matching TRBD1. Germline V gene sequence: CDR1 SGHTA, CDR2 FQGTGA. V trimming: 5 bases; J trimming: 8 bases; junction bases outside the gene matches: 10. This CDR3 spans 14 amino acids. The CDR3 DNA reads TGTGCCAGCAGCAGCTCGCCAGGGGGCTTGGGCTACACCTTC. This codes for CASSSSPGGLGYTF.

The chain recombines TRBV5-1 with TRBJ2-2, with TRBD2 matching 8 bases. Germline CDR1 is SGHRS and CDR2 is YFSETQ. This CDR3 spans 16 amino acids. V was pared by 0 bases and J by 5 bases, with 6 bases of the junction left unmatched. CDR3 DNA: TGCGCCAGCAGCTTGGGGAGCGGGGGAGTAACCGGGGAGCTGTTTTTT. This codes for CASSLGSGGVTGELFF.

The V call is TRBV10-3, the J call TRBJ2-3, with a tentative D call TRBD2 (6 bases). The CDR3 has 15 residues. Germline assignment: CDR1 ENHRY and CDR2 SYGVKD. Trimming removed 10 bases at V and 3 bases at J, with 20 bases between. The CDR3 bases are TGTGCCACGACCCCTCTAGCGCTCTTTACAGATACGCAGTATTTT. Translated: CATTPLALFTDTQYF.

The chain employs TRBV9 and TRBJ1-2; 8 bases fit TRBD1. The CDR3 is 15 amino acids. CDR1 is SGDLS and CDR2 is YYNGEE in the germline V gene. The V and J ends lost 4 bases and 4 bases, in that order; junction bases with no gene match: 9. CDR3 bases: TGTGCCAGCAGCCTTCGTGGACAGGGACTCTATGGCTACACCTTC. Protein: CASSLRGQGLYGYTF.

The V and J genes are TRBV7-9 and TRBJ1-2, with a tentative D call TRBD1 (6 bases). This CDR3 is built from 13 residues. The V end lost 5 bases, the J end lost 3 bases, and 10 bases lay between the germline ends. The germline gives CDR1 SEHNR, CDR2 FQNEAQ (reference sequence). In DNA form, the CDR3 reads TGTGCCAGCAGCCCTAGGACAGACTATGGCTACACCTTC. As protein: CASSPRTDYGYTF.

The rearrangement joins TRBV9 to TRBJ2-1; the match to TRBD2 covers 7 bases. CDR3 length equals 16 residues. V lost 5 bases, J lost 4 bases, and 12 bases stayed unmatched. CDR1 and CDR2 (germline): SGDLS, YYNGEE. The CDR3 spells CASSLGWRGNYNEQFF. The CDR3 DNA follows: TGTGCCAGCAGTCTAGGGTGGCGGGGGAATTACAATGAGCAGTTCTTC.

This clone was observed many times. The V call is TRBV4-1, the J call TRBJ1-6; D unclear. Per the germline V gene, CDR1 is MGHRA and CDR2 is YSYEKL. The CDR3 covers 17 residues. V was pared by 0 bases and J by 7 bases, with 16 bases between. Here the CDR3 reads CASSQDRRGPNNSPLHF. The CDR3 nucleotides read TGCGCCAGCAGCCAAGACAGACGTGGGCCGAACAATTCACCCCTCCACTTT.

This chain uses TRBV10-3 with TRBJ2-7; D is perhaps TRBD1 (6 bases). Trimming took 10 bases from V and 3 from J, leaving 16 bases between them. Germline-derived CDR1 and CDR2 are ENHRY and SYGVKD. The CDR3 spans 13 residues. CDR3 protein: CASSRDIGYEQYF. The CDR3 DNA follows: TGTGCCAGCTCAAGGGACATCGGCTACGAGCAGTACTTC.

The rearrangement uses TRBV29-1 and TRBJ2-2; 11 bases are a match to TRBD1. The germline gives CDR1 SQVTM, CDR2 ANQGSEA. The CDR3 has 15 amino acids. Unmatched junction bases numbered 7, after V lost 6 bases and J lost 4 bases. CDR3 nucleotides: TGCAGCGTCCGCTACGGGACAGGGGGCACCGGGGAGCTGTTTTTT. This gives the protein CSVRYGTGGTGELFF.

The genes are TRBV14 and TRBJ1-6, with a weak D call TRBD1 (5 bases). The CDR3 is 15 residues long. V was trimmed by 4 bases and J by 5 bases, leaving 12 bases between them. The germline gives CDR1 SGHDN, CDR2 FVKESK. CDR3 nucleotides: TGTGCCAGCAGCCGGCCAGGGATGGATAATTCACCCCTCCACTTT. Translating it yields CASSRPGMDNSPLHF.

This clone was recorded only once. CDR3 amino acids: CASSQDPSGYEQYF. The CDR3 bases are TGTGCCAGCAGCCAAGACCCATCGGGCTACGAGCAGTACTTC. This chain links TRBV3-1 (or the pseudogene TRBV3-2) with TRBJ2-7; D not certain. V lost 0 bases, J lost 3 bases, and 9 bases lay in between. The CDR3 runs 14 residues. Germline loops: CDR1 LGHDT, CDR2 YNNKEL (reference sequence).